This entry concerns a single T cell receptor beta chain. Its cognate antigen has yet to be identified. No clone much larger than this one lies a single base away; base qualities are absent. TCRbeta CDR3 regions were amplified from genomic DNA by means of the immunoSEQ Assay, a bias-controlled multiplex PCR. As for how the authors treated the data: The number of nucleated cells in each sample was estimated from the amplification of reference gene primers within the assay. Sequence reads were collapsed and filtered to measure the absolute abundance of every unique TCRbeta CDR3 rearrangement. For each sample, productive Simpson clonality was calculated as the square root of Simpson's diversity index across productive rearrangements. In its TCRdb copy, this immuneACCESS table keeps in-frame sequences only and misses some clones. Where compared with another copy, unresolved V genes explain less than half of these, and the others have no known cause. D and trimming come from the DNA, and the V and J calls and clone size come from that table. This sample is represented by about 140,000 clones; about three quarters of them were singletons. Of the sample, about 8.4% falls within the top ten clones.

Each collaborating institution followed its own protocols to collect whole blood in K2EDTA tubes. For TCRbeta analysis, collaborators shipped samples in one of three forms: frozen whole blood, isolated PBMCs, or DNA extracted from either of those sample types. These data belong to a study of blood T cell repertoires in COVID-19 (dated by TCRdb to the early 2020s). For the wider study: Collaborator samples came from the United States, Italy and Spain and covered acute and convalescent phases of COVID-19. The dataset comprised deeply sampled blood TCRbeta repertoires from subjects exposed to, actively infected with, or recovered from COVID-19. Samples came from the ongoing ImmuneRACE study (first 160 participants) plus 1,254 subjects from 6 global collaborators. The repertoires were released in a freely available public database meant as a resource for research on the immune response to SARS-CoV-2. The material from the prospective study consisted of cDNA or gDNA derived from T cells, B-cell-depleted T cells, or PBMCs. Where HLA class I and class II types were available, the types were taken from metadata supplied by the sample provider, not from assay-based typing. Sample metadata almost always included a de-identified subject ID, COVID-19 status, age in years and sex.

According to the germline V gene, CDR1 reads MDHEN and CDR2 reads SYDVKM. The junction carries 12 bases between V and J, which are trimmed by 7 bases and 2 bases respectively. From its cysteine to its phenylalanine, the CDR3 spans 14 amino acids. The retained sequence is limited to the CDR3, 42 bases, with the frame set at the first base. General findings and caveats noted by the study authors: The amount of clinical and demographic metadata varied by source and participant and was provided uncurated.

Recombination linked TRBV28 to TRBJ1-5; perhaps TRBD1 is the D gene, with 6 bases matching. Sequenced: peripheral blood. The receptor comes from a woman between 50 and 59 years old with active or convalescent COVID-19. CDR3 protein: CASITGLRNQPQHF. The DNA sequence reads TGTGCCAGCATTACAGGGTTACGCAATCAGCCCCAGCATTTT. The CDR3 plus the reference TRBV28 and TRBJ1-5 genes for the other parts give the full variable domain: DVKVTQSSRYLVKRTGEKVFLECVQDMDHENMFWYRQDPGLGLRLIYFSYDVKMKEKGDIPEGYSVSREKKERFSLILESASTNQTSMYLCASITGLRNQPQHFGDGTRLSIL.